This is a list of T cell receptor beta chains from one sample in a study of T-cell memory formation after mild COVID-19. TCRdb analysed the 5' RACE reads with MiXCR anew, one entry per CDR3 protein. The sample gives around 250,000 distinct CDR3 sequences, 15% of which show up once; over 2% is in the top ten. Sequences were obtained from PBMCs or a T cell subset sorted from them (not recorded which). These receptors came from an adult woman who had mild COVID-19 (a few samples of this study predate the infection). Cell type and time point are not known. Each CDR3 is given with its conserved first and last residue. D genes are given only for firm matches. The size of a clone is reported for some rows only, either as once, few or many, or as a class for expanded clones.

v_call,j_call,clone_size,d_call,cdr3_nt,cdr3_aa
TRBV30,TRBJ2-3,few,NA,TGTGCCTGGACCGGAGACACAGATACGCAGTATTTT,CAWTGDTDTQYF
TRBV6-2/TRBV6-3,TRBJ1-1,many,NA,TGTGCCAGCAGTTACGCGTTTATGAACACTGAAGCTTTCTTT,CASSYAFMNTEAFF
TRBV6-5,TRBJ2-2,few,NA,NA,CASTPGTTTGELFFF
TRBV7-9,TRBJ1-2,few,TRBD1,TGTGCCAGCAGTCCCGACAGGGATGGCTACACCTTC,CASSPDRDGYTF
TRBV30,TRBJ1-5,NA,NA,TGTGCCTGGAGTGGATCAATGGGGAGCAATCAGCCCCAGCATTTT,CAWSGSMGSNQPQHF
TRBV12-3/TRBV12-4,TRBJ2-5,many,TRBD2,TGTGCCAGCAGTCTTAGCGGGGGGGCGTCAGAGACCCAGTACTTC,CASSLSGGASETQYF
TRBV12-3/TRBV12-4,TRBJ2-3,NA,TRBD2,TGTGCCAGCACCCCTGACCCCCTCCTAGCGGGGACGCAGTATTTT,CASTPDPLLAGTQYF
TRBV5-1,TRBJ2-2,many,NA,TGCGCCAGCAGCTTGGGGAACACCGGGGAGCTGTTTTTT,CASSLGNTGELFF
TRBV6-5,TRBJ1-2,few,NA,TGTGCCAGCAGAGGGATTTCCCAGAGTGCTGGCTACACCTTC,CASRGISQSAGYTF
TRBV27,TRBJ2-2,few,NA,TGTGCCAGCAGTGGGCGGGGAGCCGGGGAGCTGTTTTTT,CASSGRGAGELFF
TRBV28,TRBJ2-1,NA,NA,TGTGCCAGCACCATACCGGGACCGGAAGCAAATGAGCAGTTCTTC,CASTIPGPEANEQFF
TRBV9,TRBJ2-1,many,TRBD2,TGTGCCAGCAGCCCCCGGACTAGCGGGAGTAACGGTGAGCAGTTCTTC,CASSPRTSGSNGEQFF
TRBV20-1,TRBJ1-2,many,NA,TGCAGTGCTAGATCACACCTCATGGGCTACACCTTC,CSARSHLMGYTF
TRBV5-1,TRBJ1-1,NA,TRBD1,TGCGCCAGCAGCATCGGGACAGCTAACACTGAAGCTTTCTTT,CASSIGTANTEAFF
TRBV6-6,TRBJ2-1,NA,TRBD2,TGTGCCAGCAGTTACACACCTTCCGGGACTAGCGGGAGGGCCGGAAATGAGCAGTTCTTC,CASSYTPSGTSGRAGNEQFF
TRBV12-3/TRBV12-4,TRBJ1-1,NA,TRBD1,TGTGCCAGCAGGCAATTAGGACAGGGCTTGCCGAACACTGAAGCTTTCTTT,CASRQLGQGLPNTEAFF
TRBV12-3/TRBV12-4,TRBJ1-2,NA,NA,TGTGCCAGCAGTTTAAGCAGAGAAGCCCGTAAAACCTTC,CASSLSREARKTF
TRBV12-3/TRBV12-4,TRBJ1-5,NA,TRBD1,TGTGCCAGCAGTCCGACAGGGTCCGGCAATCAGCCCCAGCATTTT,CASSPTGSGNQPQHF
TRBV4-2,TRBJ2-3,many,NA,TGTGCCAGCAGCCGGGGTTCGACAGATACGCAGTATTTT,CASSRGSTDTQYF
TRBV20-1,TRBJ1-6,few,NA,TGCAGTGCTAGAAGCGGGGGCGCCTATAATTCACCCCTCCACTTT,CSARSGGAYNSPLHF
TRBV4-2,TRBJ2-3,NA,NA,TGTGCCAGCAGCCAGGCCGGAGGCACAGATACGCAGTATTTT,CASSQAGGTDTQYF
TRBV30,TRBJ2-1,few,NA,TGTGCCTGGAGTGTACCTGCGGGGTGGCATGAGCAGTTCTTC,CAWSVPAGWHEQFF
TRBV18,TRBJ2-7,few,TRBD1,TGTGCCAGCTCACCATTGGGGACAGGCGCGGCATACGAGCAGTACTTC,CASSPLGTGAAYEQYF
TRBV6-1,TRBJ2-5,NA,NA,TGTGCCAGCAGTAAGAGTCTACAAGAGACCCAGTACTTC,CASSKSLQETQYF
TRBV18,TRBJ1-1,NA,TRBD1,TGTGCCAGCTCACTTGAACAGGGGAGGAACACTGAAGCTTTCTTT,CASSLEQGRNTEAFF
TRBV5-1,TRBJ2-2,NA,NA,TGCGCCAGCAGCTTGGTACGGGGGAGGAACACCGGGGAGCTGTTTTTT,CASSLVRGRNTGELFF
TRBV20-1,TRBJ2-3,NA,NA,TGCAGTGCCACGCGGGCCCTCACAGATACGCAGTATTTT,CSATRALTDTQYF
TRBV4-3,TRBJ2-7,many,TRBD2,TGCGCCAGCAGCCAAGAGTCGGCTAGCGGGAGCCGGCGGCAGTACTTC,CASSQESASGSRRQYF